The subject of this entry is one T cell receptor beta chain. Its antigen remains unidentified. The source of the sample is a study of T cell responses to AZD1222 COVID-19 vaccine. General study points: AZD1222 recipients seropositive at baseline numbered only six. Reports indicate that nearly half of spike-specific TCRs are directed at unmutated variant regions. All repertoire sampling was performed exclusively after the peak T cell response. Regions 160-218 and 743-854 dominated among vaccine-associated CD4 TCRs spanning spike.

Produced via immunoSEQ multiplex PCR; TCRdb's table is partial and in-frame only. The repertoire includes approximately 180,000 clones, 88% of them detected once, and 7.5% to 9.5% sits in the top ten. The sample here was peripheral blood, taken on day 0 of AZD1222 vaccination. The sequence derives from an adult in good health.

The CDR3 coding sequence is TGCGCCAGCAGCTTGTGGGGGAGAGGTGAGCCCCTCCACTTT. Translating it yields CASSLWGRGEPLHF. V gene TRBV5-1 combines with J gene TRBJ1-6, with a tentative D call TRBD1 (5 bases). From germline, CDR1 is SGHRS and CDR2 YFSETQ. V dropped 1 base and J dropped 13 bases, with 15 bases sitting between them. The CDR3 runs to 14 residues.